Listed below are T cell receptor beta chains from one sample, sequenced in a study of shared clonotypes between healthy human individuals. Sequencing was performed with immunoSEQ multiplex PCR; in TCRdb, only in-frame clones are kept and a portion is missing. Counted here are tens of thousands of clones, about 64% occurring once; the ten biggest clones make up around 50%. Sequenced: memory CD8+ T cells sorted from blood. All receptors come from a man aged 30-40 years in good health. Each CDR3 is given with its conserved first and last residue. D genes are given only for firm matches. Not every row has a clone size; where given, it reads once, few, many or a size class.

V gene,CDR3 length,clone size,D gene,J gene,CDR3 DNA,CDR3 protein
TRBV9,15,NA,NA,TRBJ2-7,TGTGCCAGCAGCGTAGAGGCGGGAAATTATTACGAGCAGTACTTC,CASSVEAGNYYEQYF
TRBV27,14,NA,TRBD2,TRBJ2-7,TGTGCCAGCAGTCCGGGGACTAGCTCCTACGAGCAGTACTTC,CASSPGTSSYEQYF
TRBV28,15,NA,TRBD1,TRBJ2-1,TGTGCCAGCAGGGGGACAGGGGGACGTTACAATGAGCAGTTCTTC,CASRGTGGRYNEQFF
TRBV7-2,11,many,NA,TRBJ2-7,TGTGCCAGCAGCTTAAGCTACGAGCAGTACTTC,CASSLSYEQYF
TRBV5-5,14,NA,TRBD2,TRBJ2-1,TGTGCCAGCAGCTTGTATGCGGGAGTAGGAGAGCAGTTCTTC,CASSLYAGVGEQFF
TRBV2,16,NA,NA,TRBJ1-3,TGTGCCAGCAGTGAATCGCGAACGGGCTCTGGAAACACCATATATTTT,CASSESRTGSGNTIYF
TRBV11-2,13,NA,NA,TRBJ2-7,TGTGCCAGCAGCTTATACCAGGGGGGCGAGCAGTACTTC,CASSLYQGGEQYF
TRBV6-5,16,NA,TRBD1,TRBJ1-2,TGTGCCAGCAGTTACTCGAGACGGACAGGGGAAACTGGCTACACCTTC,CASSYSRRTGETGYTF
TRBV2,12,few,NA,TRBJ1-5,TGTGCCAGCAGTGAAGCGGTCCGGCCCCAGCATTTT,CASSEAVRPQHF
TRBV28,17,NA,TRBD1,TRBJ2-2,TGTGCCAGCAGTTGCCGGGACAGGGGTCAGGGCACCGGGGAGCTGTTTTTT,CASSCRDRGQGTGELFF
TRBV5-4,15,NA,NA,TRBJ2-1,TGTGCCAGCAGCCCAGGGGTTGCCTCCTACAATGAGCAGTTCTTC,CASSPGVASYNEQFF
TRBV6-5,15,NA,TRBD2,TRBJ2-7,TGTGCCAGCAGAAATGGACTAGCGGGAGGGGAGGAGCAGTACTTC,CASRNGLAGGEEQYF
TRBV6-5,16,NA,TRBD2,TRBJ2-7,TGTGCCAGCAGTTCCTCCCTCGGCGCCCTGGGAGGGGAGCAGTACTTC,CASSSSLGALGGEQYF
TRBV5-1,11,NA,NA,TRBJ2-7,TGCGCCAGCAGCTACGCGTACGAGCAGTACTTC,CASSYAYEQYF